This T cell receptor (beta chain) derives from a study of CD8 T cells in Susac syndrome. V lost 5 bases and J lost 7, with 23 bases in between. The CDR3 runs 16 residues. An input of about 0.45 to 1 ug of RNA was subjected to reverse transcription using random hexamers. By means of immunoSEQ multiplex PCR, TCR beta CDR3 spanning 54 Vbeta and 13 Jbeta underwent amplification. From the immunoSEQ multiplex PCR reads, TCRdb called clonotypes with MiXCR, one entry per CDR3 protein. Among 250,000 to 300,000 distinct CDR3 sequences listed, around 83% were seen once. The sample comprised CD8+ T cells from PBMCs. The sequence was collected from a human donor with multiple sclerosis. V is TRBV12-3 or TRBV12-4 and J is TRBJ1-2; possible D gene TRBD1, 6 bases. CDR3 amino acids: CASSRRFTGFYGGYTF. The CDR3 DNA follows: TGTGCCAGCAGTCGTCGTTTTACAGGGTTCTATGGTGGCTACACCTTC.